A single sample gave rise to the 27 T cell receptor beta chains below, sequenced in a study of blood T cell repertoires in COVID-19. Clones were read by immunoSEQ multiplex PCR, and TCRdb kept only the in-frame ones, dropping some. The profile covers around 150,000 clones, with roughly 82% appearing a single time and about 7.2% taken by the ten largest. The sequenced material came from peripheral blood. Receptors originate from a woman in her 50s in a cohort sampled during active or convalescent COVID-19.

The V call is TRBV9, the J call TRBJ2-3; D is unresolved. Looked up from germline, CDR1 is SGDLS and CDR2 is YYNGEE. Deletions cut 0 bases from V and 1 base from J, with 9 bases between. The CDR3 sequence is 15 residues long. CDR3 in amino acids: CASSVVAVGTDTQYF. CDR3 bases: TGTGCCAGCAGCGTAGTTGCGGTGGGCACAGATACGCAGTATTTT.

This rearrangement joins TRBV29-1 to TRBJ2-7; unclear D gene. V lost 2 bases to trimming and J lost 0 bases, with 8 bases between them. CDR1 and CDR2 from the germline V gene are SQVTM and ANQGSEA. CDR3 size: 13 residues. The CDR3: CSVELHSSYEQYF. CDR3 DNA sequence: TGCAGCGTTGAACTCCATAGCTCCTACGAGCAGTACTTC.

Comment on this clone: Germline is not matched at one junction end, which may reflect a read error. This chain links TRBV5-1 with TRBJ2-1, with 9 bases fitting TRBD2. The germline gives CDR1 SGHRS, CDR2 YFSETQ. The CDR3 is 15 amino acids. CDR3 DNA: TGCCCCAGCAGCTTCGGCGGGGGGGGGAACAATGAGCAGTTCTTC. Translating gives CPSSFGGGGNNEQFF.

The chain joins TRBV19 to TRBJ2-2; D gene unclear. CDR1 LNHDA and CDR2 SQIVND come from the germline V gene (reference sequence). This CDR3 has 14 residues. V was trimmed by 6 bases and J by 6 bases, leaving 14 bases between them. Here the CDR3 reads CASSRSRMAGELFF. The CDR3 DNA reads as TGTGCCAGTAGCAGATCTAGGATGGCCGGGGAGCTGTTTTTT.

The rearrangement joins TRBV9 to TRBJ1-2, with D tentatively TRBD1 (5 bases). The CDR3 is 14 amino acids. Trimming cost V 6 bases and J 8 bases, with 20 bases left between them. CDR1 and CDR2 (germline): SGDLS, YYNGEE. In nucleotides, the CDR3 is TGTGCCAGCACCCCGACCGGGACTCGGTCGGGCTACACCTTC. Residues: CASTPTGTRSGYTF.

The CDR3 sequence is CASSIVSPTGQPQHF. The CDR3 bases are TGTGCCAGTAGTATTGTAAGTCCGACAGGTCAGCCCCAGCATTTT. The rearrangement joins TRBV19 to TRBJ1-5, with a tentative D call TRBD1 (6 bases). CDR1 is LNHDA and CDR2 is SQIVND in the germline V gene (reference sequence). V dropped 3 bases and J dropped 6 bases, with 15 bases sitting between them. The CDR3 has 15 amino acids. Based on the CDR3 plus reference TRBV19 and TRBJ1-5, the full variable domain is DGGITQSPKYLFRKEGQNVTLSCEQNLNHDAMYWYRQDPGQGLRLIYYSQIVNDFQKGDIAEGYSVSREKKESFPLTVTSAQKNPTAFYLCASSIVSPTGQPQHFGDGTRLSIL.

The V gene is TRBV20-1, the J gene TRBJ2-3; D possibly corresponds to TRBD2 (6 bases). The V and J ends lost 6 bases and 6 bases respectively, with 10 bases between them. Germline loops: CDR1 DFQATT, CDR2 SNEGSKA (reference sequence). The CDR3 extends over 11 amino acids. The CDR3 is CSAGDFDTQYF. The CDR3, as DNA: TGCAGTGCGGGGGACTTTGATACGCAGTATTTT.

CDR3: CASSALQGYEQYF. In nucleotides, the CDR3 is TGTGCCAGCAGCGCCCTCCAGGGTTACGAGCAGTACTTC. V gene TRBV5-8 combines with J gene TRBJ2-7; the D gene is possibly TRBD1 (5 bases). Germline CDR1 SGHTS, CDR2 YDEGEE. V gave up 4 bases and J gave up 4 bases, with 12 bases separating them. This CDR3 is 13 amino acids long.

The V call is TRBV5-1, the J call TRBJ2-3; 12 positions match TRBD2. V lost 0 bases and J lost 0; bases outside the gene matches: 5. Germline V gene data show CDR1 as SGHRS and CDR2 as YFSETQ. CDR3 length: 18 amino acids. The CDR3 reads CASSLARTSGTSTDTQYF. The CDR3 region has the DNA TGCGCCAGCAGCTTGGCCCGGACTAGCGGGACTAGCACAGATACGCAGTATTTT.

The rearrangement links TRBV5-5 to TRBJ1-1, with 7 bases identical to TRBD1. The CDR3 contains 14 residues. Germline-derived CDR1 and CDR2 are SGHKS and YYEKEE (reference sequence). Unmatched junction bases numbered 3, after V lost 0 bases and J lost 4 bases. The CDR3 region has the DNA TGTGCCAGCAGCTTGGAGGGACAGTCCACTGAAGCTTTCTTT. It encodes CASSLEGQSTEAFF.

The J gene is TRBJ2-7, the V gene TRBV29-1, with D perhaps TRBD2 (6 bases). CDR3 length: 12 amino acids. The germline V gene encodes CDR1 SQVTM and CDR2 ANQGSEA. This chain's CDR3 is CSVGGGPYEQYF. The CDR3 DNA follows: TGCAGTGTGGGGGGAGGACCCTACGAGCAGTACTTC.

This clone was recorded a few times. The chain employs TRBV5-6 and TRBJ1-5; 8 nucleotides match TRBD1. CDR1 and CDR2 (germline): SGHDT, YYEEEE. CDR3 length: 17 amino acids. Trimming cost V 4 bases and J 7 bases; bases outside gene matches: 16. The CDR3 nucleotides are TGTGCCAGCAGCCTGAACCGATGGACAGGGAGAGACCAGCCCCAGCATTTT. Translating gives CASSLNRWTGRDQPQHF.

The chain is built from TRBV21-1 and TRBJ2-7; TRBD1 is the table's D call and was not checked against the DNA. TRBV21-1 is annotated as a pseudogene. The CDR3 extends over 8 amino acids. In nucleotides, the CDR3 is TGTGCCTGGACAGAGCAGTACTTC. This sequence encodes CAWTEQYF.

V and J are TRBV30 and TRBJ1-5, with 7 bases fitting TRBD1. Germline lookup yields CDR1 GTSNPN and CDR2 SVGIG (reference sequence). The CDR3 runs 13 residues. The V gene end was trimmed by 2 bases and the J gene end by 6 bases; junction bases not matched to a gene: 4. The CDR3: CAWSKGGGQPQHF. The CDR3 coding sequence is TGTGCCTGGAGTAAAGGGGGCGGTCAGCCCCAGCATTTT.

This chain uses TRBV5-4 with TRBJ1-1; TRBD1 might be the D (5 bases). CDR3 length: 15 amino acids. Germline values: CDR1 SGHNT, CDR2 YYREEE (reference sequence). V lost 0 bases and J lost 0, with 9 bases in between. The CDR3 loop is CASSLGQQMNTEAFF. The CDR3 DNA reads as TGTGCCAGCAGCTTGGGACAGCAAATGAACACTGAAGCTTTCTTT.

The CDR3 DNA sequence: TGTGCCAGCAGCTTAGGAGGGAATGAAAAACTGTTTTTT. Its protein product is CASSLGGNEKLFF. This sequence joins TRBV7-9 and TRBJ1-4; D gene uncertain. Germline values: CDR1 SEHNR, CDR2 FQNEAQ (reference sequence). V dropped 1 base and J dropped 5 bases, with 5 bases sitting between them. The CDR3 covers 13 residues.

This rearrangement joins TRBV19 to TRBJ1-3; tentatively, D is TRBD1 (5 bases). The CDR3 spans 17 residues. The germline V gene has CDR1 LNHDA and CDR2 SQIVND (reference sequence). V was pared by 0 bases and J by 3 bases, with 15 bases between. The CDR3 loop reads CASSIDPGRVHGNTIYF. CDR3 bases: TGTGCCAGTAGTATAGACCCGGGCAGGGTTCATGGAAACACCATATATTTT.

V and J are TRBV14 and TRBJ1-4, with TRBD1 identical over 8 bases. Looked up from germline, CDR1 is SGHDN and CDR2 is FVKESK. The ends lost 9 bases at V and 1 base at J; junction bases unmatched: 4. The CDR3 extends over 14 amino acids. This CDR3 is CARLTGGTNEKLFF. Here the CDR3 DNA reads TGTGCCAGACTAACAGGGGGAACTAATGAAAAACTGTTTTTT.

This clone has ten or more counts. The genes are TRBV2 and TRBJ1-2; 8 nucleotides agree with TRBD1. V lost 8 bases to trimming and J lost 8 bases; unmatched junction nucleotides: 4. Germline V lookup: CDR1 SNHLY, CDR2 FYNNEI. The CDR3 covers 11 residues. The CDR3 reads CASRTGPGYTF. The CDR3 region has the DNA TGTGCCAGCCGGACAGGGCCGGGCTACACCTTC.

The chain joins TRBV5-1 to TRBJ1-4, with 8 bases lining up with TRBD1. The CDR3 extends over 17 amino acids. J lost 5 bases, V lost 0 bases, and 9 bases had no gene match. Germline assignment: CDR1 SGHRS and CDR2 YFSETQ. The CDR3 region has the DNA TGCGCCAGCAGCTTGGTCCCAGGGGGCGCCTCGAATGAAAAACTGTTTTTT. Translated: CASSLVPGGASNEKLFF.

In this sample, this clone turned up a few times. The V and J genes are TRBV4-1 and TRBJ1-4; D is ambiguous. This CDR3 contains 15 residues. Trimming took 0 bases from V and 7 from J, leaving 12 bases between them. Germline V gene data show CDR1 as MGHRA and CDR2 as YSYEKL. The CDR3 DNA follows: TGCGCCAGCAGCCAAGAGGGCAGCCCCCGTGAAAAACTGTTTTTT. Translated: CASSQEGSPREKLFF.

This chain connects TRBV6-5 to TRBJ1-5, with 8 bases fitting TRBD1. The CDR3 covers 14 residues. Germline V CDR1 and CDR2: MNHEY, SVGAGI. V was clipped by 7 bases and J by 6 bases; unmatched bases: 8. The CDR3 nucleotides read TGTGCCAGCACTCCCTCCACAGGGGGTCAGCCCCAGCATTTT. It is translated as CASTPSTGGQPQHF.

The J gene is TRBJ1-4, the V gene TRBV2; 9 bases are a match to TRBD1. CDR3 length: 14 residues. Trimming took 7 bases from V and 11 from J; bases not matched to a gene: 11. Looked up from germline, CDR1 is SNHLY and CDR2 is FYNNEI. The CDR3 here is CASTMNRGLGKLFF. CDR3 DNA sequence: TGTGCCAGCACTATGAACAGGGGGCTCGGGAAACTGTTTTTT.

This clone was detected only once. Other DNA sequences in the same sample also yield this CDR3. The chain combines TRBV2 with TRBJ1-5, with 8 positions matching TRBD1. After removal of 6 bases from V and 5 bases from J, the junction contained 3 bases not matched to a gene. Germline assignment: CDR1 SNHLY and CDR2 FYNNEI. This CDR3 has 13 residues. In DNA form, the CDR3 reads TGTGCCAGCAGAGGACAGGGAGATCAGCCCCAGCATTTT. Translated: CASRGQGDQPQHF.

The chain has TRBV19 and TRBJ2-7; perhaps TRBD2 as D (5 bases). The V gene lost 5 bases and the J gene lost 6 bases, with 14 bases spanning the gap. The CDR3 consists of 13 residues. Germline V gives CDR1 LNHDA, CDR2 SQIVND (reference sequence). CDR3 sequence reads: CASSSMSLGEQYF. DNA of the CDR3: TGTGCCAGTAGTTCAATGTCACTAGGCGAGCAGTACTTC.

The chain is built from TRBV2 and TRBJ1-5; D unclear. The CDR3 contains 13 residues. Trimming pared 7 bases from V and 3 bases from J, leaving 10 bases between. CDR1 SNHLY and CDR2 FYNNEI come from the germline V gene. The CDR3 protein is CASKGGVNQPQHF. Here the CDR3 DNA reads TGTGCCAGCAAGGGAGGAGTCAATCAGCCCCAGCATTTT.

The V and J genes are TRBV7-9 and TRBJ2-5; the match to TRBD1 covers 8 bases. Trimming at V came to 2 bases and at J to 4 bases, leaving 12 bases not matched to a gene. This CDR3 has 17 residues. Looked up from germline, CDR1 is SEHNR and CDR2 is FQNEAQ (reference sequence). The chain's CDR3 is CASSLLAGGYAGETQYF. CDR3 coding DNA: TGTGCCAGCAGCTTATTGGCAGGGGGCTACGCGGGAGAGACCCAGTACTTC.